A selection of T cell receptor beta chains follows, all from one sample in a study of human T cells and chemical hapten exposure. TCRdb called the RACE reads again in MiXCR, with one record for every CDR3 protein. The sample has around 360,000 distinct CDR3 sequences; about 6.3% are singletons. The sequencing used whole blood, collected in connection with sensitization to the hapten diphenylcyclopropenone (DPC). The receptors stem from a woman aged 18-35 years with alopecia areata. Some clones in this sample may be carry-over from other donors' samples. Both conserved end residues are part of each CDR3. A D gene is named only where the DNA matches it firmly. The listing skips clone size in some rows; elsewhere it reads once, few, many or a size class.

d_call: .
v_call: TRBV11-1
clone_size: many
j_call: TRBJ1-2
cdr3_nt: TGTGCCAGCAGCTTTACGGACGGCCCCTATGGCTACACCTTC
cdr3_aa: CASSFTDGPYGYTF

d_call: .
v_call: TRBV7-9
clone_size: many
j_call: TRBJ1-5
cdr3_nt: TGTGCCAGCAGCCAACTAGCGGGGGAGCCCCAGCATTTT
cdr3_aa: CASSQLAGEPQHF

d_call: .
v_call: TRBV24-1
clone_size: few
j_call: TRBJ1-2
cdr3_nt: TGTGCCACCAGACACGGGACACACTGCATCTGCTATGGCTACACCTTC
cdr3_aa: CATRHGTHCICYGYTF

d_call: .
v_call: TRBV5-1
clone_size: many
j_call: TRBJ1-5
cdr3_nt: TGCGCCAGCAGCTTGAGCGGGTCAAGGAATCAGCCCCAGCATTTT
cdr3_aa: CASSLSGSRNQPQHF

d_call: .
v_call: TRBV12-3/TRBV12-4
clone_size: many
j_call: TRBJ1-1
cdr3_nt: TGTGCCAGCAGGGTTTTAGGCACTGAAGCTTTCTTT
cdr3_aa: CASRVLGTEAFF

d_call: .
v_call: TRBV7-9
clone_size: few
j_call: TRBJ2-1
cdr3_nt: TGTGCCAGCAGCTTCACAGAGGTCAATGAGCAGTTCTTC
cdr3_aa: CASSFTEVNEQFF

d_call: .
v_call: TRBV5-1
clone_size: many
j_call: TRBJ1-1
cdr3_nt: TGCGCCAGCAGCGGGGGACGGATGAACACTGAAGCTTTCTTT
cdr3_aa: CASSGGRMNTEAFF

d_call: .
v_call: TRBV20-1
clone_size: many
j_call: TRBJ1-1
cdr3_nt: TGCAGTGCTCACCTAGTGGGCGAGTGGACGAACACTGAAGCTTTCTTT
cdr3_aa: CSAHLVGEWTNTEAFF

d_call: .
v_call: TRBV25-1
clone_size: .
j_call: TRBJ1-2
cdr3_nt: TGTGCCAGCAGTGAAGAGGGTCCCCTGCTCTATGGCTACACCTTC
cdr3_aa: CASSEEGPLLYGYTF

d_call: TRBD1
v_call: TRBV6-1
clone_size: many
j_call: TRBJ2-3
cdr3_nt: TGTGCCAGCAGTGGGGGACAGTCCCGGGATACGCAGTATTTT
cdr3_aa: CASSGGQSRDTQYF

d_call: .
v_call: TRBV28
clone_size: few
j_call: TRBJ2-3
cdr3_nt: TGTGCCAGCCGATCTTCCCGGGCAGCTACAGATACGCAGTATTTT
cdr3_aa: CASRSSRAATDTQYF

d_call: .
v_call: TRBV7-2
clone_size: few
j_call: TRBJ2-1
cdr3_nt: TGTGCCAGCAGCTTAGCGTACGGGGCTGATGAGCAGTTCTTC
cdr3_aa: CASSLAYGADEQFF

d_call: .
v_call: TRBV6-5
clone_size: .
j_call: TRBJ2-1
cdr3_nt: TGTGCCAGCAGTCAGTTGGGTGAGCAGTTCTTC
cdr3_aa: CASSQLGEQFF

d_call: .
v_call: TRBV7-2
clone_size: .
j_call: TRBJ1-5
cdr3_nt: TGTGCCAGCAGCTTAGAGTCAATGGCTAATCAGCCCCAGCATTTT
cdr3_aa: CASSLESMANQPQHF

d_call: .
v_call: TRBV6-1
clone_size: many
j_call: TRBJ2-7
cdr3_nt: TGTGCCAGCAGCATCCTAGGGGGAATCGCCGGGGGCCTCTCCTACGAGCAGTACTTC
cdr3_aa: CASSILGGIAGGLSYEQYF

d_call: .
v_call: TRBV7-8
clone_size: many
j_call: TRBJ2-3
cdr3_nt: TGTGCCAGCAGCACGAAGCTGGACTTCACAGATACGCAGTATTTT
cdr3_aa: CASSTKLDFTDTQYF

d_call: TRBD1
v_call: TRBV4-2
clone_size: .
j_call: TRBJ1-3
cdr3_nt: TGTGCCAGCAGCCAAGATCATGGACAGGGGTTGTGGGGAAACACCATATATTTT
cdr3_aa: CASSQDHGQGLWGNTIYF

d_call: .
v_call: TRBV7-2
clone_size: many
j_call: TRBJ1-2
cdr3_nt: TGTGCCAGCAGCTTATCCACGGGATCTAACTATGGCTACACCTTC
cdr3_aa: CASSLSTGSNYGYTF

d_call: .
v_call: TRBV6-7
clone_size: many
j_call: TRBJ1-5
cdr3_nt: TGTGCCAGCAGTTACTCTCTCCAGGGGCGCGACGATCAGCCCCAGCATTTT
cdr3_aa: CASSYSLQGRDDQPQHF